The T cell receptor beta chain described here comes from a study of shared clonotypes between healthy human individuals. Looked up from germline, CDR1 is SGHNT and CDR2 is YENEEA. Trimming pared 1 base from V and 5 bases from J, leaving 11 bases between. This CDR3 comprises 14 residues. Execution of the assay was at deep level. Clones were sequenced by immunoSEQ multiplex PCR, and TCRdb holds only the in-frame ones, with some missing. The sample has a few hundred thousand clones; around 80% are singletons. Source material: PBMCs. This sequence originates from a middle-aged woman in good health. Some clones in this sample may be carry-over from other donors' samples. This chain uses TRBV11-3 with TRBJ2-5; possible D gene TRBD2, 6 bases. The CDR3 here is CASSLGRDAETQYF. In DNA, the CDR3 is TGTGCCAGCAGCTTAGGGAGGGATGCGGAGACCCAGTACTTC.